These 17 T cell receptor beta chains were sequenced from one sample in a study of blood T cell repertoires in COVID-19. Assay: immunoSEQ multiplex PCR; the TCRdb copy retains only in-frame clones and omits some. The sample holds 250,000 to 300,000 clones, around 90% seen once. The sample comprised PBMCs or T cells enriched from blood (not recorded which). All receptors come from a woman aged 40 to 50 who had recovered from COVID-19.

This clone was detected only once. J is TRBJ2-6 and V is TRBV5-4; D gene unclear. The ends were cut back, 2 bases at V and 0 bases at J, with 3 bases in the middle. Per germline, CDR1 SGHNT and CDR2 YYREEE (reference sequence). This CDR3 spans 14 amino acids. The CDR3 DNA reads TGTGCCAGCAGCTTCTTCTCTGGGGCCAACGTCCTGACTTTC. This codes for CASSFFSGANVLTF.

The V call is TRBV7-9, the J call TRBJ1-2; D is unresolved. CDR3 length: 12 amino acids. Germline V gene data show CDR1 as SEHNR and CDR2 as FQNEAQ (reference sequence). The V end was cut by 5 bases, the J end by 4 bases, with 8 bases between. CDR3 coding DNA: TGTGCCAGCAGCCGAGTTGCCTATGGCTACACCTTC. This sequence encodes CASSRVAYGYTF.

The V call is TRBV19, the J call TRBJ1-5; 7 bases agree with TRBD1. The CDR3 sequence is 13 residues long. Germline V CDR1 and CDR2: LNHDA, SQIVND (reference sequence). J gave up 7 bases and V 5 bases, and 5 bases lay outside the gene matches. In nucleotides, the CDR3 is TGTGCCAGTAGTGACAGGGTATACCAGCCCCAGCATTTT. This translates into CASSDRVYQPQHF.

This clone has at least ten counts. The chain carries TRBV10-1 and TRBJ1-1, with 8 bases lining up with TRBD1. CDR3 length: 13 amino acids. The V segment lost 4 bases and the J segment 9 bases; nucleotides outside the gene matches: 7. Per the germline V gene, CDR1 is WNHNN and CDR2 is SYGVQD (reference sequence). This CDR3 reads CASSGQQGGQAFF. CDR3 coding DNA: TGCGCCAGCAGTGGACAACAGGGGGGCCAAGCTTTCTTT.

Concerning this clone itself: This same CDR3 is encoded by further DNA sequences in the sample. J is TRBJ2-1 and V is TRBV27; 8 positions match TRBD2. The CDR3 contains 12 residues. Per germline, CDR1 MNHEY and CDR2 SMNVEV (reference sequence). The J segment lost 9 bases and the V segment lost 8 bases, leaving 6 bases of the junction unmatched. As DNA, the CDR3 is TGTGCCAGCTCAGGTCTAGCGGGTGAGCAGTTCTTC. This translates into CASSGLAGEQFF.

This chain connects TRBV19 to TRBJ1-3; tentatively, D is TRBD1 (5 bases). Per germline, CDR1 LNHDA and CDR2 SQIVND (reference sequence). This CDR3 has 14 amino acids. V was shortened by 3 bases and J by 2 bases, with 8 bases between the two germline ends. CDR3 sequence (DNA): TGTGCCAGTAGTATTCAGGGTCCTGGAAACACCATATATTTT. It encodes CASSIQGPGNTIYF.

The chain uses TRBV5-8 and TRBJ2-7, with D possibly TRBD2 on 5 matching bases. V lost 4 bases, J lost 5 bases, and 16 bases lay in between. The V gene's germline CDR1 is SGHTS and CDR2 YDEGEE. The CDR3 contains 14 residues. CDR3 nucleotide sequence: TGTGCCAGCAGCCGGAGGCAGGTTAGGAACGAGCAGTACTTC. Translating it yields CASSRRQVRNEQYF.

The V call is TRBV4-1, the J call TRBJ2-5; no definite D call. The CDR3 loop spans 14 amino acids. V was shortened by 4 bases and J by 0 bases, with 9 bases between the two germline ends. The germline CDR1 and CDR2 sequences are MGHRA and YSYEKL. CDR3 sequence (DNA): TGCGCCAGCAGCCTGAGCCACGACCAAGAGACCCAGTACTTC. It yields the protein CASSLSHDQETQYF.

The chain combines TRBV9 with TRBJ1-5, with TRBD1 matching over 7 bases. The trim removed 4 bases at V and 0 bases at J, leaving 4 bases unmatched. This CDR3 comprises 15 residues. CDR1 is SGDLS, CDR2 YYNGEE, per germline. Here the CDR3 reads CASSQTGHSNQPQHF. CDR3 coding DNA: TGTGCCAGCAGCCAGACAGGGCATAGCAATCAGCCCCAGCATTTT.

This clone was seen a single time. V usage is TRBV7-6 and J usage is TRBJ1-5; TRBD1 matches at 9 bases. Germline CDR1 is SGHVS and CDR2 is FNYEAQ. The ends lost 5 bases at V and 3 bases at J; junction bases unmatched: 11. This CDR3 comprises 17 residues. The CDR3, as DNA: TGTGCCAGCAGCCAAGCCGGGACAGGGTACGACAATCAGCCCCAGCATTTT. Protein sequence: CASSQAGTGYDNQPQHF.

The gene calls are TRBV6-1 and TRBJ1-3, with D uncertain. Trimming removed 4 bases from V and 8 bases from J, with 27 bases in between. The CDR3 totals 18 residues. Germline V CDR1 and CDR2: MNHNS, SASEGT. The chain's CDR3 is CASSGTHLGIYLRDTIYF. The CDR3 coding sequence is TGTGCCAGCAGTGGAACCCATCTGGGAATTTATTTGAGGGACACCATATATTTT.

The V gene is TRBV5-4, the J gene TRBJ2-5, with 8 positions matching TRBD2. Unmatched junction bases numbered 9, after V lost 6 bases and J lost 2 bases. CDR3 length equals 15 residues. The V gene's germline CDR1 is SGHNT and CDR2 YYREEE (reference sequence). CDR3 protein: CASKSGGGSQETQYF. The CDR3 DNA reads TGTGCCAGCAAAAGCGGGGGAGGGAGTCAAGAGACCCAGTACTTC.

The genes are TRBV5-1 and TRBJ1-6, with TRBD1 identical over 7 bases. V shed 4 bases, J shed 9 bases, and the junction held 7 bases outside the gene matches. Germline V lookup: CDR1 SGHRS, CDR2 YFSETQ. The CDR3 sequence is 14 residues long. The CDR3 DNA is TGCGCCAGCAGCCTCCGGGACAGTTCTTCACCCCTCCACTTT. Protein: CASSLRDSSSPLHF.

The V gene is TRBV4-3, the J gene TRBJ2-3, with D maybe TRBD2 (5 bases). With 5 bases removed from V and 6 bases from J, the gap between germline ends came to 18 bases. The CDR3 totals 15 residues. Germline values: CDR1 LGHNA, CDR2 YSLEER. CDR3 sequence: CASSYEGPAADTQYF. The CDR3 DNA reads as TGCGCCAGCAGCTACGAGGGTCCCGCAGCGGATACGCAGTATTTT.

CDR3: CAISERGNEKLFF. The CDR3 nucleotides are TGTGCCATCAGTGAAAGAGGGAACGAAAAACTGTTTTTT. V gene TRBV10-3 combines with J gene TRBJ1-4; D not certain. The CDR3 consists of 13 residues. Germline CDR1 and CDR2: ENHRY and SYGVKD. The V end was cut by 3 bases, the J end by 8 bases, with 10 bases between.

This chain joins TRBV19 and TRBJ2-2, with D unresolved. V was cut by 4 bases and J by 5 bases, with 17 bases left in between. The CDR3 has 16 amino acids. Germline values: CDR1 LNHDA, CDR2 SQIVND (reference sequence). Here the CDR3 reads CASSSNSRRGTGELFF. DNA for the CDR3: TGTGCCAGTAGTAGCAACTCAAGGCGAGGAACCGGGGAGCTGTTTTTT.

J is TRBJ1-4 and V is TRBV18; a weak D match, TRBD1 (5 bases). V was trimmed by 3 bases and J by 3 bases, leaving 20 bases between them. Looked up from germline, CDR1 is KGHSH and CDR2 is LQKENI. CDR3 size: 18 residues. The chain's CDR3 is CASSPRGTISVSNEKLFF. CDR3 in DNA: TGTGCCAGCTCACCCCGAGGGACTATAAGCGTGTCTAATGAAAAACTGTTTTTT.